This TCR beta chain comes out of a study of blood T cell repertoires in COVID-19. Assay used: immunoSEQ multiplex PCR; TCRdb lists only in-frame clones, some missing. The repertoire holds 50,000 to 80,000 clones, about nine tenths seen once, with about 40% in the top ten. CDR1 and CDR2 (germline): SGHNT, YYREEE (reference sequence). This CDR3 spans 14 amino acids. The trim removed 4 bases at V and 8 bases at J, leaving 6 bases unmatched. Enrollment of patients from Seattle took place during active infection, with longitudinal follow-up. This chain joins TRBV5-4 and TRBJ1-4, with 9 bases matching TRBD1. The clonotype was recovered from a woman aged 60-70 years with COVID-19, enrolled during active disease. Sequencing input: peripheral blood. The CDR3 sequence: CASSQQGAGEKLFF. Written as DNA, the CDR3 is TGTGCCAGCAGCCAACAGGGGGCAGGGGAAAAACTGTTTTTT.